This TCR beta chain was identified in a study of T cell responses to AZD1222 COVID-19 vaccine. The overall study: Whether given at about 4 or about 12 weeks, second doses were pooled.

The junction had 5 bases not matched to a gene; V was cut back by 4 bases and J by 2 bases. CDR1 and CDR2 (germline): MNHNY, SVGAGI (reference sequence). The CDR3 length is 15 residues. Study-level results: Per reports, nearly half of all spike-specific TCRs target regions that are unmutated in variants. Among AZD1222 vaccinees, only six were seropositive at baseline. The study found Spike-specific TCR breadth and depth rose after two AZD1222 doses.

About this clone: No antigen is known for it.

Profiled with immunoSEQ multiplex PCR; TCRdb holds only in-frame clones, not every one. The table has roughly 180,000 clones, 85% to 90% seen once. This sequence joins TRBV6-6 and TRBJ2-7; the match to TRBD2 covers 10 bases. The TCR was taken from an adult in good health. This specimen was peripheral blood, taken on day 0 of AZD1222 vaccination. In nucleotides, the CDR3 is TGTGCCAGCAGTTCCACTAGCGGGGCTGCCTACGAGCAGTACTTC. Translated, it gives CASSSTSGAAYEQYF.